This passage covers 14 T cell receptor beta chains from one sample sequenced in a study of PD-1 blockade in classical Hodgkin lymphoma. As for time point: cycle 4 day 1 (C4D1), after about 6 weeks of nivolumab. With no exception, relapse followed autologous stem cell transplantation in all patients, and brentuximab vedotin exposure varied. The study purified CD4+ T cells from thawed PBMCs using magnetic negative selection. TCRdb keeps only in-frame clones here, not all; method: immunoSEQ multiplex PCR. The sample has 30,000 to 35,000 clones, around 84% seen once. Sequencing was performed on CD4+ T cells from blood, taken before the fourth cycle of nivolumab. These receptors were taken from a human donor with classical Hodgkin lymphoma.

The chain combines TRBV19 with TRBJ2-5; 8 bases align to TRBD1. Germline V gene sequence: CDR1 LNHDA, CDR2 SQIVND (reference sequence). The ends lost 7 bases at V and 5 bases at J; junction bases unmatched: 6. CDR3 length equals 13 residues. CDR3 sequence: CASNGQGRETQYF. CDR3 nucleotides: TGTGCCAGTAACGGACAGGGACGGGAGACCCAGTACTTC.

The rearrangement uses TRBV28 and TRBJ1-2, with TRBD1 matching over 7 bases. Germline V gene data show CDR1 as MDHEN and CDR2 as SYDVKM. V gave up 5 bases and J gave up 4 bases; unmatched junction bases: 13. The CDR3 has 16 residues. The CDR3 is CASSLFWAGGFYGYTF. In DNA, the CDR3 is TGTGCCAGCAGTCTTTTTTGGGCAGGGGGTTTCTATGGCTACACCTTC.

This chain connects TRBV12-5 to TRBJ1-2; tentative D call: TRBD1 (6 bases). The CDR3 spans 12 residues. The germline V and J ends were trimmed by 7 bases and 6 bases, with 12 bases remaining between them. In germline, CDR1 is LGHNT, CDR2 FRNRAP. Here the CDR3 reads CASAKKGDGYTF. CDR3 in DNA: TGTGCTAGTGCCAAGAAGGGGGATGGCTACACCTTC.

The chain employs TRBV30 and TRBJ2-3; 14 bases line up with TRBD2. V was clipped by 0 bases and J by 4 bases; unmatched bases: 3. There are 16 residues in the CDR3. Germline V gene lookup returns CDR1 GTSNPN and CDR2 SVGIG (reference sequence). The CDR3 protein is CAWSVGLAGGSDTQYF. In nucleotides, the CDR3 is TGTGCCTGGAGTGTAGGACTAGCGGGGGGTTCAGATACGCAGTATTTT.

This sequence joins TRBV30 and TRBJ1-2; D gene unclear. CDR1 is GTSNPN, CDR2 SVGIG, per germline (reference sequence). With 4 bases removed from V and 5 bases from J, the gap between germline ends came to 5 bases. The CDR3 sequence is 10 residues long. The CDR3 reads CAWKKYGYTF. In DNA, the CDR3 is TGTGCCTGGAAAAAGTATGGCTACACCTTC. Full variable domain (remainder filled in from reference TRBV30 and TRBJ1-2): SQTIHQWPATLVQPVGSPLSLECTVEGTSNPNLYWYRQAAGRGLQLLFYSVGIGQISSEVPQNLSASRPQDRQFILSSKKLLLSDSGFYLCAWKKYGYTFGSGTRLTVV.

The V gene is TRBV18, the J gene TRBJ2-7; 10 bases are a match to TRBD1. This CDR3 is built from 12 residues. V was clipped by 5 bases and J by 9 bases; unmatched bases: 4. Germline V gives CDR1 KGHSH, CDR2 LQKENI. CDR3 sequence: CASSSGTGVQYF. Here the CDR3 DNA reads TGTGCCAGCTCATCCGGGACAGGGGTGCAGTACTTC.

The chain carries TRBV7-2 and TRBJ1-4; D uncertain. Germline values: CDR1 SGHTA, CDR2 FQGNSA. This CDR3 is built from 13 residues. Between the trimmed V and J ends, which lost 4 bases and 6 bases, there was a span of 9 bases. The CDR3 nucleotides read TGTGCCAGCAGCTACAACTTTCATGAAAAACTGTTTTTT. It encodes CASSYNFHEKLFF.

The chain employs TRBV7-9 and TRBJ2-7; D may match TRBD1 or TRBD2 (5 bases each). The ends were cut back, 3 bases at V and 4 bases at J, with 10 bases in the middle. The CDR3 has 13 residues. In germline, CDR1 is SEHNR, CDR2 FQNEAQ (reference sequence). This CDR3 is CASSFVGPYEQYF. The CDR3, as DNA: TGTGCCAGCAGCTTTGTGGGACCTTACGAGCAGTACTTC.

The gene calls are TRBV19 and TRBJ2-5; the D is unclear. Germline-derived CDR1 and CDR2 are LNHDA and SQIVND (reference sequence). The CDR3 contains 13 residues. The V and J ends lost 4 bases and 3 bases respectively, with 9 bases between them. The CDR3 coding sequence is TGTGCCAGTAGTACAATGGGCGAAGAGACCCAGTACTTC. Translation: CASSTMGEETQYF.

The CDR3 region is CASSRFTGVQETQYF. For the CDR3, the DNA is TGCGCCAGCAGCCGTTTCACAGGGGTCCAAGAGACCCAGTACTTC. V is TRBV5-1 and J is TRBJ2-5; TRBD1 matches at 7 bases. This CDR3 contains 15 residues. V shed 4 bases and J 1 base; nucleotides not matched to a gene: 7. The germline V gene encodes CDR1 SGHRS and CDR2 YFSETQ.

The chain employs TRBV7-2 and TRBJ1-1, with D unresolved. The CDR3 consists of 13 residues. CDR1 and CDR2 (germline): SGHTA, FQGNSA. V was cut by 5 bases and J by 8 bases, with 15 bases left in between. The CDR3 reads CASSIRWQEEAFF. The CDR3 DNA is TGTGCCAGCAGCATTAGGTGGCAGGAAGAAGCTTTCTTT.

This clone showed up just once. This CDR3 reads CASRDRDRDTGELFF. CDR3 nucleotide sequence: TGTGCCAGTAGAGACCGGGACAGGGACACCGGGGAGCTGTTTTTT. This sequence joins TRBV19 and TRBJ2-2; TRBD1 matches 9 bases. CDR1 LNHDA and CDR2 SQIVND come from the germline V gene (reference sequence). The CDR3 has 15 residues. V lost 6 bases, J lost 3 bases, and 5 bases stayed unmatched. Drawing the rest from reference TRBV19 and TRBJ2-2, the complete variable domain is DGGITQSPKYLFRKEGQNVTLSCEQNLNHDAMYWYRQDPGQGLRLIYYSQIVNDFQKGDIAEGYSVSREKKESFPLTVTSAQKNPTAFYLCASRDRDRDTGELFFGEGSRLTVL.

The J gene is TRBJ1-4, the V gene TRBV7-9; D is perhaps TRBD1 (5 bases). V lost 3 bases, J lost 4 bases, and 12 bases lay in between. CDR1 and CDR2 from the germline V gene are SEHNR and FQNEAQ (reference sequence). The length of the CDR3 is 15 residues. The DNA for the CDR3 is TGTGCCAGCAGCTTGGTAGGGACGGTTAATGAAAAACTGTTTTTT. Its protein is CASSLVGTVNEKLFF.

The chain combines TRBV18 with TRBJ1-1, with 7 bases identical to TRBD1. V gave up 2 bases and J gave up 11 bases; unmatched junction bases: 8. The CDR3 contains 13 residues. Per the germline V gene, CDR1 is KGHSH and CDR2 is LQKENI. CDR3 coding DNA: TGTGCCAGCTCACCAGAAGAGGGGGCTGGGGCTTTCTTT. This codes for CASSPEEGAGAFF.